The subject of this entry is one TCR beta chain. Antigen specificity is unknown. One entry per CDR3 protein, called by TCRdb with MiXCR from the reads. The sample consists of hundreds of thousands of distinct CDR3 sequences, roughly 30% of them appearing once. V lost 2 bases to trimming and J lost 2 bases, with 8 bases between them. The germline V gene has CDR1 SGDLS and CDR2 YYNGEE. The CDR3 length is 15 residues. The entry originates in a study of T cell repertoires in cytomegalovirus infection. Study at large: Use of recently identified HLA-C-restricted and well-studied HLA-B-restricted CMV epitopes was part of the study.

Study-level points and caveats: HLA-C-restricted CMV clonotypes gave the most frequent clonotype in two of eight donors. The cumulative frequency of public TCR beta families identified carriers of CMV plus the relevant HLA.

This rearrangement joins TRBV9 to TRBJ2-6, with D unclear. The TCR comes from a human donor in good health (CMV status not recorded). Some clones in this sample may be carry-over from other donors' samples. The specimen comprised cultured CD8+ T cells from PBMCs, sampled from culture after CMV antigen stimulation. In DNA form, the CDR3 reads TGTGCCAGCAGCGTGACCAGGACTGGGGCCAACGTCCTGACTTTC. This codes for CASSVTRTGANVLTF.